This record concerns one T cell receptor (beta chain) sequence. Its antigen remains unknown. These data originate in a study of response to subunit inactivated influenza vaccine. Between the trimmed V and J ends, which lost 0 bases and 2 bases, there was a span of 11 bases. The length of the CDR3 is 15 residues. Germline V CDR1 and CDR2: SGHKS, YYEKEE (reference sequence). Whole-study results and caveats: There was a suggestion from the authors that each seasonal influenza vaccination recruits few new T cells.

Each CDR3 protein is one row after TCRdb ran MiXCR on the RT-PCR reads. The sample has 650,000 to 700,000 distinct CDR3 sequences, 15% to 19% seen once; the top ten hold around 10%. The sample consisted of PBMCs from blood, taken approximately 13 days after vaccination. The TCR comes from a middle-aged man who received an inactivated influenza vaccine. The gene calls are TRBV5-5 and TRBJ1-2, with D tentatively TRBD1 (5 bases). This CDR3 is CASSLEGRANYGYTF. CDR3 in DNA: TGTGCCAGCAGCTTGGAGGGCAGGGCCAACTATGGCTACACCTTC.